These 7 T cell receptor beta chains were sequenced from one sample in a study of shared clonotypes between healthy human individuals. TCRdb keeps only in-frame clones here, not all; method: immunoSEQ multiplex PCR. This sample has over 850,000 clones, with 75% to 80% found just once. Sequences were obtained from memory CD4+ T cells from PBMCs. The subset here: CD45RA-negative fraction. These receptors were collected from a man between 18 and 29 years old in good health. Some clones in this sample may be carry-over from other donors' samples.

The chain has TRBV19 and TRBJ1-2, with a possible D match to TRBD1 (6 bases). CDR3 length: 13 residues. In germline, CDR1 is LNHDA, CDR2 SQIVND (reference sequence). The V end lost 7 bases, the J end lost 7 bases, and 16 bases lay between the germline ends. The CDR3 DNA follows: TGTGCCAGTAAAATTCCCGGGGGCCCTGGCTACACCTTC. Translating gives CASKIPGGPGYTF. Together with reference TRBV19 and TRBJ1-2, the CDR3 gives the full variable domain: DGGITQSPKYLFRKEGQNVTLSCEQNLNHDAMYWYRQDPGQGLRLIYYSQIVNDFQKGDIAEGYSVSREKKESFPLTVTSAQKNPTAFYLCASKIPGGPGYTFGSGTRLTVV.

V gene TRBV4-1 combines with J gene TRBJ1-2, with TRBD1 identical over 9 bases. Germline CDR1 MGHRA, CDR2 YSYEKL. J gave up 9 bases and V 0 bases, and 8 bases lay outside the gene matches. The CDR3 runs 15 residues. The CDR3 DNA sequence: TGCGCCAGCAGCCAAGACCCGGGACAGGGCTTCAGCTACACCTTC. Its protein product is CASSQDPGQGFSYTF.

The chain joins TRBV5-4 to TRBJ1-2; D might be TRBD1 (5 bases). This CDR3 spans 13 amino acids. V lost 4 bases and J 11 bases, leaving 18 bases between the germline ends. Germline V gives CDR1 SGHNT, CDR2 YYREEE (reference sequence). The DNA for the CDR3 is TGTGCCAGCAGCGCCCCGGGACGTACTACTTACACCTTC. It specifies CASSAPGRTTYTF.

The chain couples TRBV18 to TRBJ1-5; 7 nucleotides match TRBD1. This CDR3 is built from 13 residues. Looked up from germline, CDR1 is KGHSH and CDR2 is LQKENI. After removal of 6 bases from V and 4 bases from J, the junction contained 3 bases not matched to a gene. The CDR3 region is CASSEDRNQPQHF. As DNA, the CDR3 is TGTGCCAGCTCCGAGGACAGGAATCAGCCCCAGCATTTT.

The chain employs TRBV9 and TRBJ2-2; the match to TRBD2 covers 7 bases. CDR3 length: 16 amino acids. In germline, CDR1 is SGDLS, CDR2 YYNGEE. After removal of 4 bases from V and 3 bases from J, the junction contained 9 bases not matched to a gene. The CDR3 is CASSLRDYGDTGELFF. CDR3 nucleotide sequence: TGTGCCAGCAGCCTTCGGGACTACGGAGACACCGGGGAGCTGTTTTTT.

The chain is built from TRBV30 and TRBJ1-3; D may be TRBD1 (6 bases). The CDR3 consists of 15 residues. Germline CDR1 and CDR2: GTSNPN and SVGIG (reference sequence). Trimming removed 2 bases from V and 0 bases from J, with 11 bases in between. CDR3 region: CAWSWGRSSGNTIYF. CDR3 bases: TGTGCCTGGAGTTGGGGGCGAAGCTCTGGAAACACCATATATTTT.

This chain links TRBV7-2 with TRBJ1-1, with D tentatively TRBD1 (5 bases). This CDR3 is built from 14 residues. Trimming pared 5 bases from V and 5 bases from J, leaving 15 bases between. Looked up from germline, CDR1 is SGHTA and CDR2 is FQGNSA. The CDR3 sequence: CASSIQGSGTEAFF. Written as DNA, the CDR3 is TGTGCCAGCAGCATCCAGGGTAGTGGGACTGAAGCTTTCTTT.